Listed below are T cell receptor beta chains from one sample, sequenced in a study of response to subunit inactivated influenza vaccine. From the RT-PCR reads, TCRdb called clonotypes with MiXCR, one entry per CDR3 protein. This sample has 400,000 to 550,000 distinct CDR3 sequences, with about 25% found just once. Sequenced material: CD4+ T cells sorted from PBMCs, taken around 5 days after vaccination. The receptors were sampled from a man aged 50 or older who received an inactivated influenza vaccine. CDR3s include the opening cysteine and the closing phenylalanine or tryptophan. A D gene is named only where the DNA matches it firmly. Only part of the rows carry a size: once, few, many, or a class if the clone is expanded.

V	size	J	length	D	DNA	CDR3
TRBV27	NA	TRBJ2-2	12	NA	TGTGCCAGCAGCAAGCGGGCCGGGGAGCTGTTTTTT	CASSKRAGELFF
TRBV28	few	TRBJ2-3	14	NA	TGTGCCAGCAGTTTTTCCTACCCCACAGATACGCAGTATTTT	CASSFSYPTDTQYF
TRBV6-2/TRBV6-3	few	TRBJ2-5	14	NA	TGTGCCAGCAGATTAGACGGACTCCAAGAGACCCAGTACTTC	CASRLDGLQETQYF
TRBV12-3/TRBV12-4	few	TRBJ2-7	12	NA	TGTGCCAGCAGTTTCTCTAGCATCGAGCAGTACTTC	CASSFSSIEQYF
TRBV10-3	few	TRBJ2-7	13	NA	TGTGCCATCAGTGACGGAGCAACCTACGAGCAGTACTTC	CAISDGATYEQYF
TRBV20-1	few	TRBJ2-5	14	NA	TGCAGTGCTAGAGATCTTGCAGGGGAAGAGACCCAGTACTTC	CSARDLAGEETQYF
TRBV28	once	TRBJ2-7	12	NA	TGTGCCAGCAGACGGACAACCTACGAGCAGTACTTC	CASRRTTYEQYF
TRBV7-9	few	TRBJ1-5	15	TRBD1	TGTGCCAGCAGCCAGACAGGGGATAGCAATCAGCCCCAGCATTTT	CASSQTGDSNQPQHF
TRBV5-1	NA	TRBJ2-1	15	TRBD2	TGCGCCAGCAGCTCCTCTAGCGGGAGAATTAATGAGCAGTTCTTC	CASSSSSGRINEQFF
TRBV7-3	NA	TRBJ2-6	17	NA	TGTGCCAGCAGCTTAGTAGTGTATCCCCCTGGGGCCAACGTCCTGACTTTC	CASSLVVYPPGANVLTF
TRBV6-2/TRBV6-3	NA	TRBJ2-5	14	NA	TGTGCCAGCAGTTACGGGTCAGGGGAAGAGACCCAGTACTTC	CASSYGSGEETQYF
TRBV12-3/TRBV12-4	NA	TRBJ2-1	11	NA	TGTGCCAGCAGTTCTCTCGGTGAGCAGTTCTTC	CASSSLGEQFF
TRBV7-9	NA	TRBJ2-4	15	TRBD2	TGTGCCAGCAGCCCAGGGAGGGCAGCCAAAAACATTCAGTACTTC	CASSPGRAAKNIQYF
TRBV12-3/TRBV12-4	few	TRBJ2-5	11	NA	TGTGCCAGCAGTCAAGGGGAGCCCCAGTACTTC	CASSQGEPQYF
TRBV6-1	few	TRBJ2-1	13	NA	TGTGCCAGCAGTGAAGCACCCCTCTCCTTGCCGTTCTTC	CASSEAPLSLPFF
TRBV5-1	NA	TRBJ2-1	17	NA	TGCGCCAGCAGCTTGAGTCGCGGGGGGACAGGCCAGGATGAGCAGTTCTTC	CASSLSRGGTGQDEQFF
TRBV5-1	NA	TRBJ1-4	14	TRBD1	TGCGCCAGCAGCAGAGGGGGCGCGGGTGAAAAACTGTTTTTT	CASSRGGAGEKLFF
TRBV6-5	few	TRBJ2-5	13	NA	TGTGCCAGCAGTTCGACTGCTAAAGAGACCCAGTACTTC	CASSSTAKETQYF
TRBV20-1	NA	TRBJ2-1	13	TRBD1	TGCAGTGCTAGAGGCCAGGGGGTCAATGAGCAGTTCTTC	CSARGQGVNEQFF
TRBV6-5	NA	TRBJ2-7	16	NA	TGTGCCAGCAGTTATTCCCTCGGGACAAACACCTACGAGCAGTACTTC	CASSYSLGTNTYEQYF
TRBV30	few	TRBJ2-7	14	TRBD1	TGTGCCTGGAGTGGAGGACAGGGGGCCTACGAGCAGTACTTC	CAWSGGQGAYEQYF
TRBV4-2	NA	TRBJ1-2	15	NA	TGTGCCAGCAGCCAAGTTTTCAGGGCGGACTATGGCTACACCTTC	CASSQVFRADYGYTF
TRBV6-1	few	TRBJ2-7	15	TRBD2	TGTGCCAGCAGTCGACAGCGGGAGTTCCCCTACGAGCAGTACTTC	CASSRQREFPYEQYF
TRBV6-2/TRBV6-3	NA	TRBJ1-1	13	NA	TGTGCCAGCAGCCACAACGTGGGAACTGAAGCTTTCTTT	CASSHNVGTEAFF
TRBV20-1	NA	TRBJ2-5	15	TRBD1	TGCAGTGCTAGAACTCTACAGGGGAGCAGAGAGACCCAGTACTTC	CSARTLQGSRETQYF
TRBV4-1	NA	TRBJ2-7	14	NA	TGCGCCAGCAGCCAGGACACAGGGTTTTGGGAGCAGTACTTC	CASSQDTGFWEQYF
TRBV5-1	NA	TRBJ2-2	15	NA	TGCGCCAGCAGCTTGCCGGATTTGAACACCGGGGAGCTGTTTTTT	CASSLPDLNTGELFF
TRBV12-3/TRBV12-4	few	TRBJ2-7	14	NA	TGTGCCAGCAGTTTTGGGACAATCTCCTACGAGCAGTACTTC	CASSFGTISYEQYF
TRBV5-1	few	TRBJ2-5	13	NA	TGCGCCAGCAGCTTGGAATACCCCGGGACCCAGTACTTC	CASSLEYPGTQYF